This is a list of T cell receptor beta chains from one sample in a study of T-cell memory formation after mild COVID-19. A single record per CDR3 protein comes from TCRdb applying MiXCR to the 5' RACE reads. The sample lists tens of thousands of distinct CDR3 sequences; about 13% were seen once. The material sequenced was PBMCs or a T cell subset sorted from them (not recorded which). These receptors all come from an adult woman who had mild COVID-19 (a few samples of this study predate the infection). Cell type and time point are not known. The CDR3 runs from the conserved cysteine through the conserved F or W. The order of the fields is CDR3 DNA, CDR3 protein, V gene, J gene, D gene, clone size. D genes are given only for firm matches. Clone sizes are given selectively: once, few, many, or a class where the clone is expanded.

TGTGCCAGCAGTGGAACGGGAGAGCAGTTCTTC,CASSGTGEQFF,TRBV12-3/TRBV12-4,TRBJ2-1,-,few
TGTGCCAGCAGCGAGACAGGGGACTATGGCTACACCTTC,CASSETGDYGYTF,TRBV13,TRBJ1-2,TRBD1,few
TGTGCCAGCAGTTACGTGCCTAGCATGTACGAGCAGTACTTC,CASSYVPSMYEQYF,TRBV6-5,TRBJ2-7,-,-
TGCGCCAGCAGCGGAGTAGGGACTAGCGGCAGCTCCTACGAGCAGTACTTC,CASSGVGTSGSSYEQYF,TRBV5-1,TRBJ2-7,TRBD2,few
TGCGCCAGCAGCCTAGGGGCCCCAGGGACAGGGGGCCAGTATGAGCAGTTCTTC,CASSLGAPGTGGQYEQFF,TRBV4-1,TRBJ2-1,TRBD1,few
TGTGCCAGCAGCTTTGTGGGGGGGAAAGAGACCCAGTACTTC,CASSFVGGKETQYF,TRBV7-6,TRBJ2-5,TRBD2,few
TGTGCCAGCACCCAACAGGGGGTCTACGAGCAGTACTTC,CASTQQGVYEQYF,TRBV13,TRBJ2-7,TRBD1,few
TGTGCCAGCAGCTTAGGGGAAGCGAACACTGAAGCTTTCTTT,CASSLGEANTEAFF,TRBV7-8,TRBJ1-1,-,few
TGTGCCAGCAGCTCCCCGACCAGGGGCTACTACGAGCAGTACTTC,CASSSPTRGYYEQYF,TRBV12-3/TRBV12-4,TRBJ2-7,-,-
TGTGCCAGCAGTTTAGCTCTGGGGGGGCTTCCCCCCCACACAGATACGCAGTATTTT,CASSLALGGLPPHTDTQYF,TRBV12-3/TRBV12-4,TRBJ2-3,-,few
TGTGCCACCAGCAGATCATTGGGCTACGAGCAGTACTTC,CATSRSLGYEQYF,TRBV15,TRBJ2-7,-,many
TGTGCCACCAGTACGGGCCCTAGTCGCGAGCAGTACTTC,CATSTGPSREQYF,TRBV24-1,TRBJ2-7,-,-
TGCAGCGTTGAGGCAGGAGACTACGAGCAGTACTTC,CSVEAGDYEQYF,TRBV29-1,TRBJ2-7,-,many
TGTGCCAGCAGGGAGGGGGGTGAAGCTTTCTTT,CASREGGEAFF,TRBV7-6,TRBJ1-1,-,-